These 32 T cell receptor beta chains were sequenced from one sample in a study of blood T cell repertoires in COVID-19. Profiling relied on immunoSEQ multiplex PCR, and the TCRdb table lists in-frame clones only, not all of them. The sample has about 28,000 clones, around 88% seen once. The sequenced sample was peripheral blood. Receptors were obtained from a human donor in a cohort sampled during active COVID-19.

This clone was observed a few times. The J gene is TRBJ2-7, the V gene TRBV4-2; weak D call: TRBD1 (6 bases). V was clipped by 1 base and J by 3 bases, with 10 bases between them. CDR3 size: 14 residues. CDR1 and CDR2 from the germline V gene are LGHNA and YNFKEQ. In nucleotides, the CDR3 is TGTGCCAGCAGCCAAGGCTACAGGGACTACGAGCAGTACTTC. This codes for CASSQGYRDYEQYF.

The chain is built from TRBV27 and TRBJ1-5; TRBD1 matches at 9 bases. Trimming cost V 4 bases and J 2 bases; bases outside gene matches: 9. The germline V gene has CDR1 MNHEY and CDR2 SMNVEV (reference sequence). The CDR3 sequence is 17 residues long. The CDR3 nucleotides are TGTGCCAGCAGTTCCGGGACAGGGAAGTTTGGCAATCAGCCCCAGCATTTT. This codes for CASSSGTGKFGNQPQHF.

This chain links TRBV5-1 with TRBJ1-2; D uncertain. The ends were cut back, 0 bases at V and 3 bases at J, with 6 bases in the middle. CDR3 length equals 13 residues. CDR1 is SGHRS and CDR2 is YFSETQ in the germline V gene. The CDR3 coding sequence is TGCGCCAGCAGCTTGGAGGCGGACTATGGCTACACCTTC. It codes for CASSLEADYGYTF.

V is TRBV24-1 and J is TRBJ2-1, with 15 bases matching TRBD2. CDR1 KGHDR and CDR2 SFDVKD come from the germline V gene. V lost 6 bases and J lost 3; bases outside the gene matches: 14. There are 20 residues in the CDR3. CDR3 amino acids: CATSTGGLAGGPRYYNEQFF. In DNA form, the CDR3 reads TGTGCCACCAGTACTGGAGGACTAGCGGGAGGGCCTCGGTACTACAATGAGCAGTTCTTC.

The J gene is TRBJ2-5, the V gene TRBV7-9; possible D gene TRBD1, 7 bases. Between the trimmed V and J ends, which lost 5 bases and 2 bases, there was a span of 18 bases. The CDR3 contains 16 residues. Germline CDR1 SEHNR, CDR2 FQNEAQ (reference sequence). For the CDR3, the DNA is TGTGCCAGCAGCAGGTGGACAGGACTAACTCAAGAGACCCAGTACTTC. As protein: CASSRWTGLTQETQYF.

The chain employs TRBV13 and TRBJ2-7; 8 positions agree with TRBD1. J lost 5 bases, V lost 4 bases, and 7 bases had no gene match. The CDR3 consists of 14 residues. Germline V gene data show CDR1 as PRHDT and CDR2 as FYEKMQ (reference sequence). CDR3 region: CASSSGQGLNEQYF. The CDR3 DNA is TGTGCCAGCAGCTCCGGACAGGGTTTAAACGAGCAGTACTTC.

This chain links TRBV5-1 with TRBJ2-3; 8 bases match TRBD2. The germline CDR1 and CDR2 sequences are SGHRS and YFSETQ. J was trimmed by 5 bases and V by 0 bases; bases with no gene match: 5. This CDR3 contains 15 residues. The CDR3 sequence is CASSLAGLVGDTQYF. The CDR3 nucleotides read TGCGCCAGCAGCTTGGCGGGACTAGTAGGAGATACGCAGTATTTT.

CDR3 coding DNA: TGTGCCAGCAGTTCCACAGGGGGTAGCAATCAGCCCCAGCATTTT. As protein: CASSSTGGSNQPQHF. The chain has TRBV28 and TRBJ1-5; TRBD1 aligns across 8 bases. J gave up 0 bases and V 4 bases, and 2 bases lay outside the gene matches. The germline CDR1 and CDR2 sequences are MDHEN and SYDVKM. CDR3 size: 15 residues.

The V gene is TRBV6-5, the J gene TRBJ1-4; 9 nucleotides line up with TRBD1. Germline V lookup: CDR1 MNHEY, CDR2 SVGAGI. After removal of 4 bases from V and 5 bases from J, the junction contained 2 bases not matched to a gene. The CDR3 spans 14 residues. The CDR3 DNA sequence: TGTGCCAGCAGTTTGGGACAGGGAAATGAAAAACTGTTTTTT. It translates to CASSLGQGNEKLFF.

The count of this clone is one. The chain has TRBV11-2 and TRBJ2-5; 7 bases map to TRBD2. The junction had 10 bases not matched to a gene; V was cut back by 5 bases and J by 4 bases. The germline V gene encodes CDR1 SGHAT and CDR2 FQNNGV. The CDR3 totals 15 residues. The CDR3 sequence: CASSPFSSSGETQYF. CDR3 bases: TGTGCCAGCAGCCCCTTTTCGTCTAGCGGAGAGACCCAGTACTTC.

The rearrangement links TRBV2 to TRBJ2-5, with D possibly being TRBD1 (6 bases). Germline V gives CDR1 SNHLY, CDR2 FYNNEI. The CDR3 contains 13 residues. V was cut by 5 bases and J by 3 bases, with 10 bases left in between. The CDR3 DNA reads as TGTGCCAGCAGTATCCGGACAGAAGAGACCCAGTACTTC. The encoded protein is CASSIRTEETQYF.

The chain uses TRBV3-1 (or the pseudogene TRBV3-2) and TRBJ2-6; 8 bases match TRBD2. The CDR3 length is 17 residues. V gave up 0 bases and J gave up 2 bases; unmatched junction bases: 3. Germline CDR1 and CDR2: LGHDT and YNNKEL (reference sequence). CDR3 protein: CASSQERGATGANVLTF. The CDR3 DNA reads TGTGCCAGCAGCCAAGAGCGGGGGGCTACTGGGGCCAACGTCCTGACTTTC.

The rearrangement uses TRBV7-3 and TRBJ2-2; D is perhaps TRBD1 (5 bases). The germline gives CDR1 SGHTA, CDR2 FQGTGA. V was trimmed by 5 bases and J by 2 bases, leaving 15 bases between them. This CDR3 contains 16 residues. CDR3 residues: CASSPRWQGNTGELFF. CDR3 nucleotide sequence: TGTGCCAGCAGCCCCCGTTGGCAGGGTAACACCGGGGAGCTGTTTTTT.

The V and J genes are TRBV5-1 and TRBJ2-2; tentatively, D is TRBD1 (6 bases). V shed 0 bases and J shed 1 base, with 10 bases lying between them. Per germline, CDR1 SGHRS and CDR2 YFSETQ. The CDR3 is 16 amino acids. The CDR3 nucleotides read TGCGCCAGCAGCTTGGGGTGGGGACAGAACACCGGGGAGCTGTTTTTT. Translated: CASSLGWGQNTGELFF.

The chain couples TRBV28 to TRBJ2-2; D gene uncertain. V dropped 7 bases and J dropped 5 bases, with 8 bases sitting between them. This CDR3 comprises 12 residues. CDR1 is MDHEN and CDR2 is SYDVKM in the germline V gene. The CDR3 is CASNTPTGELFF. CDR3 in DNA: TGTGCCAGCAACACACCTACCGGGGAGCTGTTTTTT.

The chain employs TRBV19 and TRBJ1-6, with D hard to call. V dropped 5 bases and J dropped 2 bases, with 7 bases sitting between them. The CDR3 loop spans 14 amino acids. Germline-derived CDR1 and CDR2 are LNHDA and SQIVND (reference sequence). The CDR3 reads CASSGGTYNSPLHF. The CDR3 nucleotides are TGTGCCAGTAGTGGAGGGACCTATAATTCACCCCTCCACTTT.

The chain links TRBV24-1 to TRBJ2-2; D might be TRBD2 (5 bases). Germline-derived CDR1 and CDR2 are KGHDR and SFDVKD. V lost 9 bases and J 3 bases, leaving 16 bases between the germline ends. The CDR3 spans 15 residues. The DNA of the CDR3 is TGTGCCACCGTTCGTTGGCGGGCAGACACCGGGGAGCTGTTTTTT. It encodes CATVRWRADTGELFF.

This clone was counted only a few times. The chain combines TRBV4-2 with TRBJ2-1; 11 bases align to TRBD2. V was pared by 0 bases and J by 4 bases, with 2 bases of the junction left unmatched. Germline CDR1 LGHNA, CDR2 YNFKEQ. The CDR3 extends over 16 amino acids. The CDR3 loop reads CASSQELAGVYNEQFF. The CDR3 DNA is TGTGCCAGCAGCCAAGAACTAGCGGGGGTTTACAATGAGCAGTTCTTC.

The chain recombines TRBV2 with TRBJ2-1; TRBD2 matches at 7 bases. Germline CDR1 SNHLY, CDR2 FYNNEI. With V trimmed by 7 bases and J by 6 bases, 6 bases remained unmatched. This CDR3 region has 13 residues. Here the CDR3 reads CASNIERGNEQFF. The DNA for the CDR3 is TGTGCCAGCAATATCGAGCGGGGCAATGAGCAGTTCTTC.

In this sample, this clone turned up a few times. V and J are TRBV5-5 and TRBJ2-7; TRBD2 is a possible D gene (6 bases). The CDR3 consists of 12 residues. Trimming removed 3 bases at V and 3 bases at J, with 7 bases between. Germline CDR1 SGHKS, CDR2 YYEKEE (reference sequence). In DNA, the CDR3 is TGTGCCAGCAGCTGGACTAACTACGAGCAGTACTTC. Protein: CASSWTNYEQYF.

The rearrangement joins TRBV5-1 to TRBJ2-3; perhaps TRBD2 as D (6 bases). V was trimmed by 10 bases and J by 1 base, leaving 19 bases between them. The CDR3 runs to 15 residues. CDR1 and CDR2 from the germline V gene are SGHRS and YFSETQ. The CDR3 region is CASTSGGRGTDTQYF. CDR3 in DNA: TGCGCCTCAACGTCCGGGGGTCGCGGCACAGATACGCAGTATTTT. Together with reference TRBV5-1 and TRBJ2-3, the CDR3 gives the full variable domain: KAGVTQTPRYLIKTRGQQVTLSCSPISGHRSVSWYQQTPGQGLQFLFEYFSETQRNKGNFPGRFSGRQFSNSRSEMNVSTLELGDSALYLCASTSGGRGTDTQYFGPGTRLTVL.

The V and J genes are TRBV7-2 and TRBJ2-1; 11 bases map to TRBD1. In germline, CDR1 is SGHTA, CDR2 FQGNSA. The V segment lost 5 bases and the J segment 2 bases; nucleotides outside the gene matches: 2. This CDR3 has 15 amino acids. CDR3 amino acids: CASSLGQGAYNEQFF. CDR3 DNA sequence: TGTGCCAGCAGCCTGGGACAGGGGGCCTACAATGAGCAGTTCTTC.

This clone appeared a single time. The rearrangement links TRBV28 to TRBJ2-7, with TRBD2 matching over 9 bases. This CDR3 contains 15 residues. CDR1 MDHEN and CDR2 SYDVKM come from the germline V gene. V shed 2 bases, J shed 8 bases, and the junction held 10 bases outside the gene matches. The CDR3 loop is CASSLRGLAPRKQYF. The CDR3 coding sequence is TGTGCCAGCAGTTTAAGAGGACTAGCGCCCAGGAAGCAGTACTTC.

The CDR3 bases are TGCGCCAGCAGCCTTCGGGACAGCTTCACAGATACGCAGTATTTT. As protein: CASSLRDSFTDTQYF. The V gene is TRBV4-1, the J gene TRBJ2-3; 7 positions match TRBD1. V lost 4 bases and J lost 2; bases outside the gene matches: 6. CDR1 and CDR2 (germline): MGHRA, YSYEKL. This CDR3 is built from 15 residues.

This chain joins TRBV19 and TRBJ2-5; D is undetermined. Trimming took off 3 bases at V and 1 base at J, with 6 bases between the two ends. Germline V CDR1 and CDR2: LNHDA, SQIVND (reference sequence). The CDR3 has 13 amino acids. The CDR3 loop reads CASSIDFQETQYF. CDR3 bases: TGTGCCAGTAGTATCGACTTCCAAGAGACCCAGTACTTC.

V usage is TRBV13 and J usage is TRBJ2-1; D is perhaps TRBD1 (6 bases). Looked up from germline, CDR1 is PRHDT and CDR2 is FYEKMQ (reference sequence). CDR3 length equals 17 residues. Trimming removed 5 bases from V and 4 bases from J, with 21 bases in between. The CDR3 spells CASSPTPGQRTYNEQFF. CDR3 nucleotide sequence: TGTGCCAGCAGCCCCACGCCCGGACAGAGGACTTACAATGAGCAGTTCTTC.

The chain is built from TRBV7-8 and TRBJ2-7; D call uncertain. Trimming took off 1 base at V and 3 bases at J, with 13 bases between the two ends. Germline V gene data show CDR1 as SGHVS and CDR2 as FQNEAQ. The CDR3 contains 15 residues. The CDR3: CASSLEFSSGYEQYF. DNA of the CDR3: TGTGCCAGCAGCTTAGAGTTCTCCTCCGGCTACGAGCAGTACTTC.

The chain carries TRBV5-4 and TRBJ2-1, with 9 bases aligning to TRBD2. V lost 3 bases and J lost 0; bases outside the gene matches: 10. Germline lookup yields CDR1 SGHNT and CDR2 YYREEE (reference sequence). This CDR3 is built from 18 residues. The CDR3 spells CASSSGRGGFSSYNEQFF. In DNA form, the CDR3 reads TGTGCCAGCAGCTCCGGGCGGGGGGGCTTTTCCTCCTACAATGAGCAGTTCTTC.

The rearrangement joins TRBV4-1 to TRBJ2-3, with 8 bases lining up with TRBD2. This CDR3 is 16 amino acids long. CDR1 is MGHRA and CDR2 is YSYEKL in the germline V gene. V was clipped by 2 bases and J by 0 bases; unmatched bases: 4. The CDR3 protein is CASSQRLARSTDTQYF. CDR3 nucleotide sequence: TGCGCCAGCAGCCAAAGACTAGCGCGAAGCACAGATACGCAGTATTTT.

The CDR3 loop reads CASGGTSGDPPYEQYF. The CDR3, as DNA: TGTGCCAGCGGTGGGACTAGCGGGGACCCACCTTACGAGCAGTACTTC. The chain recombines TRBV21-1 with TRBJ2-7; the table's D call, TRBD2, has no DNA check behind it. TRBV21-1 is designated a pseudogene. The CDR3 has 16 residues.

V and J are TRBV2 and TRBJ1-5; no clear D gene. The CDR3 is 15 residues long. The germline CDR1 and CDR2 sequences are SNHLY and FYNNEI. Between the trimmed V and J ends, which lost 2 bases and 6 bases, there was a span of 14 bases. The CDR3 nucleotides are TGTGCCAGCAGTGAACTGGGAGGGTTGGGTCAGCCCCAGCATTTT. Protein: CASSELGGLGQPQHF.

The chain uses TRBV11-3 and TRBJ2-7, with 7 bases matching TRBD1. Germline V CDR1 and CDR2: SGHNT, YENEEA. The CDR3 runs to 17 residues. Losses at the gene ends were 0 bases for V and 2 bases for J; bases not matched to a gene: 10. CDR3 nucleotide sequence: TGTGCCAGCAGCTTAGATGGGAAGGGGGCCTTCCCCTACGAGCAGTACTTC. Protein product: CASSLDGKGAFPYEQYF. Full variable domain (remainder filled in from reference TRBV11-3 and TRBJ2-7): EAGVVQSPRYKIIEKKQPVAFWCNPISGHNTLYWYLQNLGQGPELLIRYENEEAVDDSQLPKDRFSAERLKGVDSTLKIQPAELGDSAVYLCASSLDGKGAFPYEQYFGPGTRLTVT.